This T cell receptor beta chain originates from a study of pediatric ulcerative colitis. Trimming at V came to 2 bases and at J to 3 bases, leaving 9 bases not matched to a gene. CDR1 SGHRS and CDR2 YFSETQ come from the germline V gene. This CDR3 region has 17 residues. Sequencing used immunoSEQ multiplex PCR; TCRdb keeps in-frame clones, though not all of them. The sample lists some 10,000 clones; 88% were seen once. Sequences were obtained from blood. The J gene is TRBJ2-7, the V gene TRBV5-1, with TRBD2 matching over 12 bases. The clonotype comes from a girl between 10 and 17 years old with moderate ulcerative colitis. Here the CDR3 reads CASSFRLAGALFYEQYF. DNA of the CDR3: TGCGCCAGCAGCTTCCGACTAGCGGGAGCCTTATTCTACGAGCAGTACTTC.